This passage covers 3 T cell receptor beta chains from one sample sequenced in a study of blood T cells in healthy people across ages. With a J-beta primer mix and a sample-barcoded 5' primer, a second PCR ran about 6 to 11 cycles. TCRdb itself ran the 5' RACE reads through MiXCR, one entry per CDR3 protein. The profile shows about 1 million distinct CDR3 sequences, 35% to 50% of them singletons. Sequencing was done on a sample of blood. The receptors here all came from a woman in her sixties in good health.

The rearrangement joins TRBV20-1 to TRBJ2-1, with 8 positions matching TRBD2. The CDR3 is 14 amino acids. Losses at the gene ends were 6 bases for V and 7 bases for J; bases not matched to a gene: 11. Germline V lookup: CDR1 DFQATT, CDR2 SNEGSKA (reference sequence). The CDR3 DNA reads TGCAGTGCATCAACCAAGGTAGCGGGAAATGAGCAGTTCTTC. This gives the protein CSASTKVAGNEQFF.

This clonotype occurred a few times. J is TRBJ2-1 and V is TRBV2, with 10 bases fitting TRBD2. This CDR3 comprises 15 residues. Germline V gene sequence: CDR1 SNHLY, CDR2 FYNNEI. V dropped 6 bases and J dropped 10; count of bases not matched to a gene: 12. The CDR3 is CASRTSGLRTGEQFF. CDR3 nucleotide sequence: TGTGCCAGCAGGACTAGCGGGCTTAGGACGGGAGAGCAGTTCTTC.

The chain uses TRBV3-1 and TRBJ2-3; 9 bases agree with TRBD2. Per the germline V gene, CDR1 is LGHDT and CDR2 is YNNKEL (reference sequence). The CDR3 contains 17 residues. Losses at the gene ends were 1 base for V and 3 bases for J; bases not matched to a gene: 8. The CDR3 region is CASSQVSSGRRTDTQYF. CDR3 nucleotide sequence: TGTGCCAGCAGCCAAGTTTCGAGCGGGAGGCGGACAGATACGCAGTATTTT.